Below, 28 T cell receptor beta chains from the same sample are listed, as sequenced in a study of T cells in Graves' hyperthyroidism and ophthalmopathy. TCR beta CDR3 regions were amplified from RNA. HTBI primers were employed in a first-round RT-PCR of the TCR CDR3. TCRdb used MiXCR to reprocess the multiplex PCR reads, holding one entry per CDR3 protein. The data hold approximately 600,000 distinct CDR3 sequences, with 15% to 20% observed a single time. The specimen was blood. These receptor sequences come from a woman in her 30s with Graves' hyperthyroidism.

The chain is built from TRBV20-1 and TRBJ1-1; TRBD1 matches at 7 bases. Losses at the gene ends were 0 bases for V and 0 bases for J; bases not matched to a gene: 1. The CDR3 runs to 14 residues. Germline assignment: CDR1 DFQATT and CDR2 SNEGSKA (reference sequence). The CDR3 bases are TGCAGTGCTAGAGACGGACAGGTGAACACTGAAGCTTTCTTT. This translates into CSARDGQVNTEAFF.

This clonotype was seen at least ten times. The chain uses TRBV12-3 or TRBV12-4 and TRBJ2-2; the match to TRBD1 covers 7 bases. The CDR3 is made up of 16 amino acids. V gave up 3 bases and J gave up 2 bases; unmatched junction bases: 6. CDR3 in amino acids: CASSFGQAINTGELFF. The CDR3 coding sequence is TGTGCCAGCAGTTTTGGACAGGCGATTAACACCGGGGAGCTGTTTTTT.

This clonotype was seen at least ten times. This chain links TRBV6-2 or TRBV6-3 with TRBJ2-7; 13 bases are shared with TRBD2. The J segment lost 6 bases and the V segment lost 7 bases, leaving 3 bases of the junction unmatched. This CDR3 region has 13 residues. CDR1 is MNHEY and CDR2 is SVGEGT in the germline V gene. CDR3 nucleotide sequence: TGTGCCAGCACCGGACTAGCGGGAGCCGAGCAGTACTTC. As protein: CASTGLAGAEQYF.

This chain links TRBV19 with TRBJ2-1; D is possibly TRBD1 (5 bases). The CDR3 runs 15 residues. Germline V lookup: CDR1 LNHDA, CDR2 SQIVND (reference sequence). V was pared by 10 bases and J by 0 bases, with 16 bases between. The CDR3 region has the DNA TGTGCCACCTCCTTGGGGCAGAGCTCCTACAATGAGCAGTTCTTC. Encoded protein: CATSLGQSSYNEQFF.

The chain has TRBV7-9 and TRBJ1-1, with D unclear. The CDR3 has 17 residues. The germline V and J ends were trimmed by 1 base and 0 bases, with 15 bases remaining between them. Per germline, CDR1 SEHNR and CDR2 FQNEAQ (reference sequence). The CDR3: CASSLVGIYGMNTEAFF. In DNA form, the CDR3 reads TGTGCCAGCAGCTTAGTTGGGATTTATGGCATGAACACTGAAGCTTTCTTT.

The chain combines TRBV7-8 with TRBJ2-1, with a tentative D call TRBD1 (5 bases). Germline V gene data show CDR1 as SGHVS and CDR2 as FQNEAQ. The CDR3 consists of 15 residues. Trimming left V 3 bases short and J 9 bases short, with 18 bases between. Here the CDR3 reads CASSFLAGMMGEQFF. The DNA for the CDR3 is TGTGCCAGCAGCTTTTTAGCAGGGATGATGGGTGAGCAGTTCTTC.

This clonotype was picked up many times. The V and J genes are TRBV11-3 and TRBJ2-7; 7 positions agree with TRBD2. This CDR3 spans 15 amino acids. Germline trimming cut 7 bases from V and 2 bases from J; bases unmatched to any gene: 11. CDR1 and CDR2 (germline): SGHNT, YENEEA. The DNA for the CDR3 is TGTGCCAGCACCCCCCGGGGAGGGTCGACCTACGAGCAGTACTTC. Translation gives CASTPRGGSTYEQYF.

A few counts support this clonotype. The V gene is TRBV20-1, the J gene TRBJ1-2; 8 bases are shared with TRBD1. V lost 0 bases, J lost 8 bases, and 11 bases stayed unmatched. Germline-derived CDR1 and CDR2 are DFQATT and SNEGSKA (reference sequence). The CDR3 is 15 residues long. For the CDR3, the DNA is TGCAGTGCTAGAGACCCGACAGGGGCGCACGACGGCTACACCTTC. This gives the protein CSARDPTGAHDGYTF.

The chain carries TRBV6-1 and TRBJ2-7; TRBD2 might be the D (6 bases). This CDR3 region has 16 residues. Germline V gives CDR1 MNHNS, CDR2 SASEGT. The ends were cut back, 6 bases at V and 1 base at J, with 19 bases in the middle. CDR3 in amino acids: CASSLTRGMRSYEQYF. The CDR3 DNA reads TGTGCCAGCAGCCTCACGCGGGGTATGAGATCCTACGAGCAGTACTTC.

In this sample, this clonotype turned up a few times. This sequence joins TRBV30 and TRBJ2-2, with D possibly being TRBD2 (6 bases). The germline V and J ends were trimmed by 0 bases and 4 bases, with 18 bases remaining between them. The CDR3 is 17 residues long. Germline CDR1 and CDR2: GTSNPN and SVGIG (reference sequence). CDR3 DNA sequence: TGTGCCTGGAGTGTTTTTGATCGGGAGTGGGGCACCGGGGAGCTGTTTTTT. Residues: CAWSVFDREWGTGELFF. The variable domain in full, with the rest retrieved from reference TRBV30 and TRBJ2-2, is SQTIHQWPATLVQPVGSPLSLECTVEGTSNPNLYWYRQAAGRGLQLLFYSVGIGQISSEVPQNLSASRPQDRQFILSSKKLLLSDSGFYLCAWSVFDREWGTGELFFGEGSRLTVL.

This clonotype has only a few counts. This sequence joins TRBV2 and TRBJ2-4, with D tentatively TRBD1 or TRBD2 (5 bases each). Trimming removed 2 bases from V and 0 bases from J, with 11 bases in between. The germline V gene has CDR1 SNHLY and CDR2 FYNNEI. This CDR3 has 16 residues. DNA of the CDR3: TGTGCCAGCAGTGAAATGCCGAGGGGAGCCAAAAACATTCAGTACTTC. Translation gives CASSEMPRGAKNIQYF.

As to this clonotype: Relative to the germline gene, one junction end is altered; a read error may explain this. The V and J genes are TRBV7-7 and TRBJ2-5; D gene unclear. Germline V gives CDR1 SSHAT, CDR2 FNYEAQ (reference sequence). This CDR3 has 15 residues. The CDR3 sequence: CASSLGPKAQETQYF. For the CDR3, the DNA is TGTGCTAGCAGCTTAGGTCCTAAAGCACAAGAGACCCAGTACTTC.

This clonotype was observed at least ten times. CDR3 sequence (DNA): TGTGCCATCAGTGAGTCGGGGCAGGGAAAAGCGGCACCCCTCCACTTT. Its translation: CAISESGQGKAAPLHF. The J gene is TRBJ1-6, the V gene TRBV10-3; tentatively, D is TRBD1 (5 bases). Germline V lookup: CDR1 ENHRY, CDR2 SYGVKD. The CDR3 is 16 residues long. Trimming cost V 0 bases and J 11 bases, with 17 bases left between them.

This clonotype has a count of ten or more. The J gene is TRBJ2-5, the V gene TRBV13; D is unclear. Trimming shortened V by 6 bases and J by 2 bases, and 10 bases separated the two germline ends. CDR3 length: 13 amino acids. Germline CDR1 is PRHDT and CDR2 is FYEKMQ (reference sequence). The CDR3 region has the DNA TGTGCCAGCAGGTTACGTGGGCAAGAGACCCAGTACTTC. It codes for CASRLRGQETQYF.

This clonotype was counted only a few times. V is TRBV6-1 and J is TRBJ1-5; no clear D gene. The CDR3 loop spans 15 amino acids. Germline V gene lookup returns CDR1 MNHNS and CDR2 SASEGT. Trimming took off 1 base at V and 4 bases at J, with 11 bases between the two ends. DNA for the CDR3: TGTGCCAGCAGTGAAGAACGGTTGGTGAATCAGCCCCAGCATTTT. Translating it yields CASSEERLVNQPQHF.

The V call is TRBV27, the J call TRBJ2-7; 9 positions agree with TRBD1. Germline V gene data show CDR1 as MNHEY and CDR2 as SMNVEV (reference sequence). J lost 3 bases, V lost 0 bases, and 6 bases had no gene match. The CDR3 sequence is 16 residues long. The CDR3 nucleotides read TGTGCCAGCAGTTTATCGTATGGGACAGGGCTCTACGAGCAGTACTTC. Encoded protein: CASSLSYGTGLYEQYF.

The chain combines TRBV7-9 with TRBJ1-3; D is ambiguous. V lost 5 bases and J lost 0, with 8 bases in between. The germline CDR1 and CDR2 sequences are SEHNR and FQNEAQ (reference sequence). There are 14 residues in the CDR3. The CDR3 DNA is TGTGCCAGCAGCCAACACCTCTCTGGAAACACCATATATTTT. It specifies CASSQHLSGNTIYF.

The rearrangement joins TRBV25-1 to TRBJ2-4, with 10 bases lining up with TRBD1. This CDR3 is built from 18 residues. CDR1 is MGHDK and CDR2 is SYGVNS in the germline V gene. J was trimmed by 2 bases and V by 11 bases; bases with no gene match: 18. The CDR3: CASPDRGLVGVTKNIQYF. The CDR3 coding sequence is TGTGCCTCCCCGGACAGGGGGTTAGTGGGAGTGACCAAAAACATTCAGTACTTC.

The chain combines TRBV7-2 with TRBJ2-7; perhaps TRBD1 as D (7 bases). The CDR3 consists of 13 residues. Trimming left V 5 bases short and J 4 bases short, with 12 bases between. The germline V gene encodes CDR1 SGHTA and CDR2 FQGNSA. The CDR3 DNA reads as TGTGCCAGCAGCGACAGGGAGGCGTACGAGCAGTACTTC. Translation: CASSDREAYEQYF.

In this sample, this clonotype turned up many times. The chain employs TRBV3-1 and TRBJ2-7, with 7 bases matching TRBD1. Germline V lookup: CDR1 LGHDT, CDR2 YNNKEL (reference sequence). Germline trimming cut 3 bases from V and 3 bases from J; bases unmatched to any gene: 2. The CDR3 has 13 residues. In nucleotides, the CDR3 is TGTGCCAGCAGCCAGGGACAGCTCTACGAGCAGTACTTC. Its protein is CASSQGQLYEQYF.

J is TRBJ1-1 and V is TRBV6-1; tentative D call: TRBD1 (6 bases). With 5 bases removed from V and 10 bases from J, the gap between germline ends came to 17 bases. CDR3 length: 13 amino acids. Germline V gene sequence: CDR1 MNHNS, CDR2 SASEGT. DNA for the CDR3: TGTGCCAGCAGTCCCCGACAGGTTTTAGGAGCTTTCTTT. Translated, it gives CASSPRQVLGAFF.

This clonotype has ten or more counts. This rearrangement joins TRBV12-3 or TRBV12-4 to TRBJ2-7, with D perhaps matching TRBD2 (6 bases). The CDR3 loop spans 13 amino acids. The V gene lost 7 bases and the J gene lost 6 bases, with 16 bases spanning the gap. CDR3 bases: TGTGCCAGCACCCCGGAGGGCCTAATCGAGCAGTACTTC. Translation: CASTPEGLIEQYF.

V and J are TRBV11-1 and TRBJ2-3; D is undetermined. V lost 3 bases, J lost 1 base, and 8 bases lay in between. The CDR3 loop spans 14 amino acids. Germline V gives CDR1 SGHAT, CDR2 FQDESV (reference sequence). The DNA for the CDR3 is TGTGCCAGCAGCTTGAAGCCACGCACAGATACGCAGTATTTT. This gives the protein CASSLKPRTDTQYF.

This clonotype was counted at least ten times. CDR3 residues: CAWSGDPWGELFF. CDR3 DNA: TGTGCCTGGAGTGGGGACCCCTGGGGGGAGCTGTTTTTT. This sequence joins TRBV30 and TRBJ2-2; either TRBD1 or TRBD2 may fit D (5 bases each). This CDR3 is 13 amino acids long. Trimming shortened V by 1 base and J by 8 bases, and 11 bases separated the two germline ends. Per the germline V gene, CDR1 is GTSNPN and CDR2 is SVGIG (reference sequence).

V usage is TRBV10-2 and J usage is TRBJ1-1, with 7 bases matching TRBD1. Germline V gene data show CDR1 as WSHSY and CDR2 as SAAADI. The CDR3 extends over 15 amino acids. The J segment lost 1 base and the V segment lost 4 bases, leaving 6 bases of the junction unmatched. In DNA form, the CDR3 reads TGCGCCAGCAGTGGGCCCGGACAGGCGAACACTGAAGCTTTCTTT. Translated: CASSGPGQANTEAFF.

Regarding this clonotype: One end of the junction fails to match germline, which may point to a read error. CDR3 DNA: TGTGCCAGCTCACTCGGACAGGGAGAGGCCCAGTACTTC. Protein: CASSLGQGEAQYF. This chain uses TRBV18 with TRBJ2-5; TRBD1 matches at 8 bases. CDR1 is KGHSH and CDR2 is LQKENI in the germline V gene. This CDR3 region has 13 residues.

The table lists this clonotype with many counts. J is TRBJ2-7 and V is TRBV28; unclear D gene. The germline gives CDR1 MDHEN, CDR2 SYDVKM. The germline V and J ends were trimmed by 7 bases and 2 bases, with 12 bases remaining between them. CDR3 size: 13 residues. In DNA form, the CDR3 reads TGTGCCAGCACCAGGAAGCTTACCTACGAGCAGTACTTC. Translated, it gives CASTRKLTYEQYF.

V usage is TRBV5-1 and J usage is TRBJ2-1; 10 bases are shared with TRBD2. Unmatched junction bases numbered 12, after V lost 4 bases and J lost 14 bases. Looked up from germline, CDR1 is SGHRS and CDR2 is YFSETQ. The length of the CDR3 is 14 residues. CDR3 region: CASSLTTSGLSEFF. Here the CDR3 DNA reads TGCGCCAGCAGCCTCACGACTAGCGGGCTCTCAGAGTTCTTC.